This TCR beta chain was profiled in a study of response to subunit inactivated influenza vaccine. Findings and limits, study-wide: Each seasonal influenza vaccination, the authors suggested, recruits few new T cells.

TCRdb passed the RT-PCR reads through MiXCR, listing each CDR3 protein once. In the table there are 860,000 or so distinct CDR3 sequences, roughly 20% of which are singletons. Germline CDR1 is LGHNA and CDR2 is YSLEER. CDR3 size: 15 residues. V was pared by 4 bases and J by 9 bases, with 18 bases between. In the case of this clonotype: Its target is not known.

The genes are TRBV4-3 and TRBJ2-2; D assignment may be TRBD1 or TRBD2 (5 bases each). This specimen was PBMCs from blood, taken more than 4 days after vaccination. This clonotype originated in a man aged 50-59 years who received an inactivated influenza vaccine. The CDR3 bases are TGCGCCAGCAGCCCTGGGACGGTTAGTTTCCGGGAGCTGTTTTTT. Translating gives CASSPGTVSFRELFF.